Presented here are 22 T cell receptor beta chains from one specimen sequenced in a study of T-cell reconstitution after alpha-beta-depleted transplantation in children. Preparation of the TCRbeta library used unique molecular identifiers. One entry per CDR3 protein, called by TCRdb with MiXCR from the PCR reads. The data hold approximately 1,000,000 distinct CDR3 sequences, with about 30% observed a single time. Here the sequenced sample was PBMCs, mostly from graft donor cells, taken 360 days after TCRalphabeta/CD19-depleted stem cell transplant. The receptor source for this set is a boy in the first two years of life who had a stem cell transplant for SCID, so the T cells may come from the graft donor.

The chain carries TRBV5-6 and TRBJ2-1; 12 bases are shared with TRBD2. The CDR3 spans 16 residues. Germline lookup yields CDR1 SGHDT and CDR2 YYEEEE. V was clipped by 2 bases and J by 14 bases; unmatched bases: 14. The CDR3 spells CASSFMSSGGAGEKFF. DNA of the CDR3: TGTGCCAGCAGCTTTATGTCTAGCGGGGGGGCCGGTGAAAAGTTCTTC. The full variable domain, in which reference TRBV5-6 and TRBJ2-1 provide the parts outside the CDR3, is DAGVTQSPTHLIKTRGQQVTLRCSPKSGHDTVSWYQQALGQGPQFIFQYYEEEERQRGNFPDRFSGHQFPNYSSELNVNALLLGDSALYLCASSFMSSGGAGEKFFGPGTRLTVL.

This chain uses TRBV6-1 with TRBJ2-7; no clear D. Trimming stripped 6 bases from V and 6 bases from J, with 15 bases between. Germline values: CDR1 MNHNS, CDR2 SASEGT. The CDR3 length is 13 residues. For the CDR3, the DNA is TGTGCCAGCAGAGGTGGAACGGGCGGCGAGCAGTACTTC. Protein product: CASRGGTGGEQYF.

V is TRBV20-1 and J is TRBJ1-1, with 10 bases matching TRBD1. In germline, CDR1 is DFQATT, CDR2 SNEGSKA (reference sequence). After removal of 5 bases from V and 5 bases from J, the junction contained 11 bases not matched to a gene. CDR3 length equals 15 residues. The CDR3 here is CSAPPKGTGETEAFF. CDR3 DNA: TGCAGTGCTCCACCTAAGGGGACAGGGGAGACTGAAGCTTTCTTT.

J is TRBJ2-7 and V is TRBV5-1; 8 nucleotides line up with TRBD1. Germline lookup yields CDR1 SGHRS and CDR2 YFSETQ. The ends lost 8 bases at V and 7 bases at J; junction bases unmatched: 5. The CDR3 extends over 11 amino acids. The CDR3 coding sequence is TGCGCCAGTGAACAGGGGGGTGAGCAGTACTTC. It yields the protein CASEQGGEQYF.

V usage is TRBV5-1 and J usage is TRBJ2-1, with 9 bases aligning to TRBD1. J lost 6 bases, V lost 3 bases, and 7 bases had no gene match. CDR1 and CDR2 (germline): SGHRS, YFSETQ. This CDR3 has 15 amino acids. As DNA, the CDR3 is TGCGCCAGCAGCTGGGGACAGGGCCAAGGCAATGAGCAGTTCTTC. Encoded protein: CASSWGQGQGNEQFF.

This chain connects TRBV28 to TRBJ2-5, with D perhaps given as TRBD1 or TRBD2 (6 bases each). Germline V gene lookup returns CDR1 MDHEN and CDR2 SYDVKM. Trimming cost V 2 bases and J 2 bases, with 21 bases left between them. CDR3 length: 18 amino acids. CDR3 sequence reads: CASSLPARTGAPQETQYF. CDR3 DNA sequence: TGTGCCAGCAGTTTACCTGCTCGGACGGGGGCGCCGCAAGAGACCCAGTACTTC.

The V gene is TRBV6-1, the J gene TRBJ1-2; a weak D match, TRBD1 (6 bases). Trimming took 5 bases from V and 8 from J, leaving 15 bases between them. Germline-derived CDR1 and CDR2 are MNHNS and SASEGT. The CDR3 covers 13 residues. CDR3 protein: CASSPGGAWGYTF. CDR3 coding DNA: TGTGCCAGCAGTCCGGGGGGCGCTTGGGGCTACACCTTC.

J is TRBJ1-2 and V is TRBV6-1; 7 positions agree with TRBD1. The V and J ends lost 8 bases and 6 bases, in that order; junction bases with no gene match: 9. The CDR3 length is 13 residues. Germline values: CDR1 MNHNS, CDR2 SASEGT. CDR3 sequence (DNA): TGTGCCAGCGGGATGACAGGGAATAATGGCTACACCTTC. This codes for CASGMTGNNGYTF.

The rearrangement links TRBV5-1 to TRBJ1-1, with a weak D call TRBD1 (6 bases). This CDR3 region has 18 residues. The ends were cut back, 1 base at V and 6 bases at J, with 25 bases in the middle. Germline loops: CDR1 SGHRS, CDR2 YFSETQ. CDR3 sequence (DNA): TGCGCCAGCAGCTTGCGGGGGGCAGGGATTTTGTATTGGTCTGAAGCTTTCTTT. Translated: CASSLRGAGILYWSEAFF.

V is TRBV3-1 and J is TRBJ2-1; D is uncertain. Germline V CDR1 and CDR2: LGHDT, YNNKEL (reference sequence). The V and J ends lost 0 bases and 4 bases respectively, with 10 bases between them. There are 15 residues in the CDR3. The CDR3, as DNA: TGTGCCAGCAGCCAAGATTGGGCGGCATACAATGAGCAGTTCTTC. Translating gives CASSQDWAAYNEQFF.

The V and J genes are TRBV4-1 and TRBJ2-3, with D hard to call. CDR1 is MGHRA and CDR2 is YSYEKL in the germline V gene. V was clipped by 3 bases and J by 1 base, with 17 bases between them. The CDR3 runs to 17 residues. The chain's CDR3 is CASSHVGWRRRTDTQYF. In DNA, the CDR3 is TGCGCCAGCAGCCACGTTGGGTGGAGACGGCGCACAGATACGCAGTATTTT.

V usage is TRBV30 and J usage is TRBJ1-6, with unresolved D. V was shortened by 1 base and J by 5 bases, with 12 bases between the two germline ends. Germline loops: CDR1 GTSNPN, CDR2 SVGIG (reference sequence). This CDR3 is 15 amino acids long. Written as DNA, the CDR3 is TGTGCCTGGAGTGATCCTTCCCTGGATAATTCACCCCTCCACTTT. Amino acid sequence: CAWSDPSLDNSPLHF.

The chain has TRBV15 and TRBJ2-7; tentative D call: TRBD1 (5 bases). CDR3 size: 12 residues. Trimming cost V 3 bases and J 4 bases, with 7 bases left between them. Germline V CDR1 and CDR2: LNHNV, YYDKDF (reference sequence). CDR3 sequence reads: CATSSRGYEQYF. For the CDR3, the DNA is TGTGCCACCAGCAGTAGGGGATACGAGCAGTACTTC.

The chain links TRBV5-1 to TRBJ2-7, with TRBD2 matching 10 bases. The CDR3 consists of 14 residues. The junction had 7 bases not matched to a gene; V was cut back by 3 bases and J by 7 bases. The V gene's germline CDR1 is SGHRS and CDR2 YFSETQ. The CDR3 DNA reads TGCGCCAGCAGCTGGGAGGGACTAGCGTCTGAGCAGTACTTC. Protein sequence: CASSWEGLASEQYF.

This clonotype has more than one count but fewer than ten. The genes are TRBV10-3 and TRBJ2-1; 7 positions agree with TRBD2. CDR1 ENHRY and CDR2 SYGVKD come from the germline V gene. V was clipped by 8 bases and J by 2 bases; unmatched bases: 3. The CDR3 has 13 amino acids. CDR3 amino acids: CAIGGETYNEQFF. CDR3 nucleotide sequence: TGTGCCATCGGGGGGGAGACCTACAATGAGCAGTTCTTC.

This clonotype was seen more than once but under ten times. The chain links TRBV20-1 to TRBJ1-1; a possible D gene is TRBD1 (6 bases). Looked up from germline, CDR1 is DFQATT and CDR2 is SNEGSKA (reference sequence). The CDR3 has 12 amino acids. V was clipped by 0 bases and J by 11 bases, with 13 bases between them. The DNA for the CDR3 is TGCAGTGCTAGAGAGTCGCAGGGGCGGGCTTTCTTT. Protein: CSARESQGRAFF.

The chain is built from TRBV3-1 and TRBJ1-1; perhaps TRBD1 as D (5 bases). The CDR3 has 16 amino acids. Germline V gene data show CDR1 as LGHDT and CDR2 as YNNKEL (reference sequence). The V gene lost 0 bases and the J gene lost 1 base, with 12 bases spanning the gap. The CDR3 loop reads CASSQEVGGRNTEAFF. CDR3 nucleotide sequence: TGTGCCAGCAGCCAAGAGGTCGGGGGGAGGAACACTGAAGCTTTCTTT.

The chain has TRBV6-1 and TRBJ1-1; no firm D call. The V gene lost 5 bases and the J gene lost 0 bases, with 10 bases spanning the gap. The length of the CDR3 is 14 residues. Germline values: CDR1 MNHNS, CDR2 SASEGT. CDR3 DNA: TGTGCCAGCAGTACGGGGAACATGAACACTGAAGCTTTCTTT. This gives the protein CASSTGNMNTEAFF.

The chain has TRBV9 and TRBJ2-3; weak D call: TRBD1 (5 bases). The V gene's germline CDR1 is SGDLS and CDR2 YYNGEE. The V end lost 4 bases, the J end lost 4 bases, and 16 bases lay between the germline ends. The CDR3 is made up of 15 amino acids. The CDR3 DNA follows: TGTGCCAGCAGCCCCGTAGGGGTTGTCGCAGATACGCAGTATTTT. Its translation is CASSPVGVVADTQYF.

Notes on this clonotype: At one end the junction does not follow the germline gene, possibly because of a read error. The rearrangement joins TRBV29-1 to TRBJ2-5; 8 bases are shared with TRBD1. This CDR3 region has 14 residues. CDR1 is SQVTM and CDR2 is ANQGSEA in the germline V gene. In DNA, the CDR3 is TGCAGCGTCCTACGGGACAGGTCCCAAGAGACCGAGTACTTC. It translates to CSVLRDRSQETEYF. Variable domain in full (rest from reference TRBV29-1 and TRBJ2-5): SAVISQKPSRDICQRGTSLTIQCQVDSQVTMMFWYRQQPGQSLTLIATANQGSEATYESGFVIDKFPISRPNLTFSTLTVSNMSPEDSSIYLCSVLRDRSQETEYFGPGTRLLVL.

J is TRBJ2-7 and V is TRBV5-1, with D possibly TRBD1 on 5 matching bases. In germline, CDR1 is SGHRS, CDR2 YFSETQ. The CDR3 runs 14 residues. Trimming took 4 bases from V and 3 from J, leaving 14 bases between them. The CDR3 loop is CASSGDNRNYEQYF. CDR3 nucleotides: TGCGCCAGCAGCGGCGATAACAGGAACTACGAGCAGTACTTC.

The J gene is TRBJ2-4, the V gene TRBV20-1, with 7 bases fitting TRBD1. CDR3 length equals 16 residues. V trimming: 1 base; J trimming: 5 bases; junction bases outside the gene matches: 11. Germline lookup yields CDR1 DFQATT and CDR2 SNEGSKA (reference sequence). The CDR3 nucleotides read TGCAGTGCTAGAGGACAGGGCCCTCCAGGCGAAAACATTCAGTACTTC. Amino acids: CSARGQGPPGENIQYF.